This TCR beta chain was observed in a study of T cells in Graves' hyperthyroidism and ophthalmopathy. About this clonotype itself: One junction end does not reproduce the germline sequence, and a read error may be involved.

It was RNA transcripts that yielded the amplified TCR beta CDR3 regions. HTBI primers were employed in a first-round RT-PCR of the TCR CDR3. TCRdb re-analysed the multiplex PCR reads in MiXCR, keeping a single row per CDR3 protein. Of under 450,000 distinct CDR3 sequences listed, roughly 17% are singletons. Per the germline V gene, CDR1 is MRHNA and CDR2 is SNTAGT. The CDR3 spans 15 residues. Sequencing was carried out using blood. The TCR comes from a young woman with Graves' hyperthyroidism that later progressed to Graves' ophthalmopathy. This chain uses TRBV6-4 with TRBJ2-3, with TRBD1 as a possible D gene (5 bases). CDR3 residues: CASSYSGRVLDTQYF. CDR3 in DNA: TGTGCCAGCAGTTACTCGGGCAGGGTTTTGGATACGCAGTATTTT.